Sequencing of this T cell receptor beta chain was carried out in a study of shared clonotypes between healthy human individuals. Study-level points and caveats: Sequencing depth was a factor that was expected to affect clonotype sharing among donors. Across a few donors, naive CD4 shared roughly 5%, naive CD8 over 3%, memory CD4 2% to 2.5%, memory CD8 more than 0.35%.

CD45RO-negative, CCR7-positively selected cells formed the naive CD8 fraction, excluding terminally differentiated effector memory CD45RA+ cells. Per the original methods: Quality scores were absent from the junction-only immunoSEQ sequences, so filtering differed. Clones were read by immunoSEQ multiplex PCR, and TCRdb kept only the in-frame ones, dropping some. Clone size and V and J calls were adopted from that table, with D and trimming inferred from the DNA. The data contain roughly 590,000 clones, just under 97% of them singletons. The CDR3 length is 15 residues. V was clipped by 8 bases and J by 4 bases, with 20 bases between them. Germline loops: CDR1 MDHEN, CDR2 SYDVKM. This clone was seen a single time. The antigen is unknown.

The chain is built from TRBV28 and TRBJ1-1; a possible D gene is TRBD1 (5 bases). The TCR comes from a woman between 25 and 40 years old in good health. The material sequenced was naive CD8+ T cells sorted from blood. The CDR3 spells CASRQRGRKGTEAFF. DNA of the CDR3: TGTGCCAGCCGTCAGAGGGGCCGCAAGGGCACTGAAGCTTTCTTT.